These 30 T cell receptor beta chains were all obtained from the same sample, sequenced in a study of molecular identifiers for immune sequencing clone quantification. TCRdb analysed the PCR reads with MiXCR anew, one entry per CDR3 protein. The sample lists about 640,000 distinct CDR3 sequences, 20% occurring once. Sequenced sample: naive CD8+ T cells from blood, with Jurkat cell RNA spiked in. As to subset: FACS-sorted CD8+CD4-CCR7+CD45RA+ naive T cells. Receptor source: a human donor in good health. Some libraries in this study had Jurkat cell RNA spiked in.

To note about this clonotype: The CDR3 end shows no conserved phenylalanine or tryptophan, and so a read error is likely. V and J are TRBV29-1 and TRBJ1-4, with 7 nucleotides matching TRBD1. The CDR3 has 13 residues. CDR1 and CDR2 (germline): SQVTM, ANQGSEA. V trimming: 5 bases; J trimming: 3 bases; junction bases outside the gene matches: 3. CDR3 protein: CSVMGQSNEKLFL. The DNA for the CDR3 is TGCAGCGTTATGGGACAGTCTAATGAAAAACTGTTTTTA.

This clonotype was counted many times. The V and J genes are TRBV7-9 and TRBJ2-2; no clear D gene. This CDR3 is built from 16 residues. Looked up from germline, CDR1 is SEHNR and CDR2 is FQNEAQ (reference sequence). Between the trimmed V and J ends, which lost 3 bases and 1 base, there was a span of 12 bases. As DNA, the CDR3 is TGTGCCAGCAGCTTTCTGAAGGGTCAGAACACCGGGGAGCTGTTTTTT. It is translated as CASSFLKGQNTGELFF.

The CDR3 bases are TGTGCCAGCAGCTTAGACCTTGCCTGGGAGCTGTTTTTT. It specifies CASSLDLAWELFF. This chain connects TRBV7-6 to TRBJ2-2; unclear D gene. The CDR3 is 13 amino acids. Germline-derived CDR1 and CDR2 are SGHVS and FNYEAQ. Trimming pared 1 base from V and 9 bases from J, leaving 9 bases between. Supplemented by reference TRBV7-6 and TRBJ2-2, the full variable domain reads GAGVSQSPRYKVTKRGQDVALRCDPISGHVSLYWYRQALGQGPEFLTYFNYEAQQDKSGLPNDRFSAERPEGSISTLTIQRTEQRDSAMYRCASSLDLAWELFFGEGSRLTVL.

Worth noting for this clonotype: With a much larger clone just one base away, this may be a read error. Here the CDR3 DNA reads TGCGCCAGCAGCCAAAACAGGGGTCTTCCCTACGAGCAGTACTTC. It codes for CASSQNRGLPYEQYF. The chain couples TRBV4-1 to TRBJ2-7, with 7 bases that match TRBD1. CDR1 and CDR2 (germline): MGHRA, YSYEKL. Trimming removed 2 bases from V and 2 bases from J; junction bases left unmatched: 6. The CDR3 runs to 15 residues.

The genes are TRBV4-3 and TRBJ2-1; D not certain. Trimming took 0 bases from V and 8 from J, leaving 14 bases between them. The germline CDR1 and CDR2 sequences are LGHNA and YSLEER. The CDR3 covers 15 residues. CDR3 nucleotides: TGCGCCAGCAGCCAAGATAGGGTTTCACAATATGAGCAGTTCTTC. It codes for CASSQDRVSQYEQFF.

This clonotype was detected ten times or more. V and J are TRBV7-2 and TRBJ2-7; the D is unclear. This CDR3 is built from 13 residues. Trimming took 3 bases from V and 2 from J, leaving 8 bases between them. CDR1 is SGHTA, CDR2 FQGNSA, per germline. CDR3 nucleotides: TGTGCCAGCAGCTTTGCCCAGCCCTACGAGCAGTACTTC. It codes for CASSFAQPYEQYF. Full variable domain (rest looked up from reference TRBV7-2 and TRBJ2-7): GAGVSQSPSNKVTEKGKDVELRCDPISGHTALYWYRQSLGQGLEFLIYFQGNSAPDKSGLPSDRFSAERTGGSVSTLTIQRTQQEDSAVYLCASSFAQPYEQYFGPGTRLTVT.

This clonotype was recorded at least ten times. This rearrangement joins TRBV7-9 to TRBJ2-7; D possibly uses TRBD1 or TRBD2 (5 bases each). Germline CDR1 reads SEHNR; CDR2 reads FQNEAQ (reference sequence). This CDR3 is built from 14 residues. V was clipped by 2 bases and J by 6 bases, with 14 bases between them. The CDR3 sequence is CASSLSRPGLEQYF. The CDR3 DNA is TGTGCCAGCAGCTTAAGCAGGCCGGGGCTCGAGCAGTACTTC.

This clonotype has a handful of counts. V is TRBV2 and J is TRBJ2-1; 8 bases map to TRBD1. The CDR3 consists of 16 residues. V was pared by 6 bases and J by 0 bases, with 7 bases of the junction left unmatched. Germline lookup yields CDR1 SNHLY and CDR2 FYNNEI. The CDR3: CASRHGQGSSYNEQFF. CDR3 DNA: TGTGCCAGCAGACACGGACAGGGTAGCTCCTACAATGAGCAGTTCTTC.

The sample holds a few counts of this clonotype. V gene TRBV4-3 combines with J gene TRBJ2-2; D may be TRBD1 (6 bases). The CDR3 is 15 amino acids. Germline V lookup: CDR1 LGHNA, CDR2 YSLEER. Trimming cost V 1 base and J 6 bases, with 12 bases left between them. In nucleotides, the CDR3 is TGCGCCAGCAGCCAAGCTTTGGGGGCGGCCGGGGAGCTGTTTTTT. The encoded protein is CASSQALGAAGELFF.

The rearrangement uses TRBV27 and TRBJ1-5, with D perhaps matching TRBD1 (6 bases). V lost 6 bases and J 4 bases, leaving 19 bases between the germline ends. This CDR3 is 16 amino acids long. In germline, CDR1 is MNHEY, CDR2 SMNVEV (reference sequence). The CDR3 is CASSLTGMTGNQPQHF. The DNA for the CDR3 is TGTGCCAGCAGCCTTACGGGAATGACAGGAAATCAGCCCCAGCATTTT.

Remarks on this clonotype: A read error may explain this, as a much larger clone is one base away. The genes are TRBV6-2 or TRBV6-3 and TRBJ2-3, with 8 bases identical to TRBD1. Germline V gene lookup returns CDR1 MNHEY and CDR2 SVGEGT. The CDR3 runs to 17 residues. The V and J ends lost 2 bases and 4 bases, in that order; junction bases with no gene match: 11. The CDR3 sequence: CASSYTGGQGVADTQYF. In nucleotides, the CDR3 is TGTGCCAGCAGTTACACCGGCGGACAGGGAGTAGCAGATACGCAGTATTTT.

The chain carries TRBV7-9 and TRBJ1-2; D gene ambiguous. V was trimmed by 0 bases and J by 7 bases, leaving 9 bases between them. The V gene's germline CDR1 is SEHNR and CDR2 FQNEAQ (reference sequence). The CDR3 has 13 residues. DNA of the CDR3: TGTGCCAGCAGCTTAGCGCGTCTTAGTGGCTACACCTTC. Translated: CASSLARLSGYTF.

As to this clonotype: One base away lies a much larger clone, so this may be a sequencing read error. V and J are TRBV20-1 and TRBJ2-1, with D tentatively TRBD1 or TRBD2 (6 bases each). The CDR3 extends over 14 amino acids. The V gene's germline CDR1 is DFQATT and CDR2 SNEGSKA (reference sequence). DNA of the CDR3: TGCAGTGCCTGGGGGGCGGTGAGTAACAATGAGCGGTTCTTC. Its protein product is CSAWGAVSNNERFF.

This clonotype was observed a few times. J is TRBJ2-2 and V is TRBV2; D possibly corresponds to TRBD2 (6 bases). V lost 7 bases, J lost 5 bases, and 11 bases lay in between. The germline CDR1 and CDR2 sequences are SNHLY and FYNNEI. This CDR3 is 13 amino acids long. The chain's CDR3 is CASKGGGTGELFF. The CDR3 DNA reads as TGTGCCAGCAAAGGTGGGGGGACCGGGGAGCTGTTTTTT.

This clonotype came up a few times. The rearrangement links TRBV9 to TRBJ2-2; no clear D. Trimming took 4 bases from V and 1 from J, leaving 23 bases between them. This CDR3 comprises 19 residues. The germline V gene encodes CDR1 SGDLS and CDR2 YYNGEE. The CDR3: CASSPWSGFTLGNTGELFF. CDR3 nucleotides: TGTGCCAGCAGCCCCTGGTCAGGTTTCACCCTGGGGAACACCGGGGAGCTGTTTTTT.

This clonotype was counted only a few times. The chain couples TRBV2 to TRBJ1-2, with D perhaps matching TRBD1 (5 bases). The CDR3 has 15 residues. The V gene lost 6 bases and the J gene lost 3 bases, with 17 bases spanning the gap. Germline V gene sequence: CDR1 SNHLY, CDR2 FYNNEI. CDR3 bases: TGTGCCAGCAGGGAGACAGTACAATCCTACTATGGCTACACCTTC. This gives the protein CASRETVQSYYGYTF.

As for this clonotype: A read error may be the cause here, since a much bigger clone is one base away. This chain uses TRBV6-1 with TRBJ1-2; no definite D call. CDR1 and CDR2 from the germline V gene are MNHNS and SASEGT. The CDR3 is made up of 11 amino acids. The chain's CDR3 is CASKTPYGYAF. The DNA of the CDR3 is TGTGCCAGCAAAACCCCCTATGGCTACGCCTTC.

This clonotype has a count of ten or more. In DNA form, the CDR3 reads TGTGCCAGCAGCTGGGCGGGCGGGGCCTACGAGCAGTACTTC. Translating it yields CASSWAGGAYEQYF. The genes are TRBV7-2 and TRBJ2-7, with D possibly TRBD2 on 6 matching bases. The length of the CDR3 is 14 residues. V was trimmed by 4 bases and J by 2 bases, leaving 12 bases between them. Germline assignment: CDR1 SGHTA and CDR2 FQGNSA. The full variable domain, with the rest looked up from reference TRBV7-2 and TRBJ2-7, is GAGVSQSPSNKVTEKGKDVELRCDPISGHTALYWYRQSLGQGLEFLIYFQGNSAPDKSGLPSDRFSAERTGGSVSTLTIQRTQQEDSAVYLCASSWAGGAYEQYFGPGTRLTVT.

This clonotype was recorded at least ten times. The rearrangement uses TRBV28 and TRBJ1-2; D perhaps matches TRBD1 (6 bases). Deletions cut 5 bases from V and 4 bases from J, with 11 bases between. Germline V gives CDR1 MDHEN, CDR2 SYDVKM. There are 13 residues in the CDR3. CDR3 region: CASSTQGSYGYTF. CDR3 nucleotide sequence: TGTGCCAGCAGTACACAGGGAAGCTATGGCTACACCTTC.

This clonotype was seen many times. The chain couples TRBV11-2 to TRBJ2-3; 8 bases align to TRBD2. Trimming at V came to 4 bases and at J to 6 bases, leaving 12 bases not matched to a gene. The germline V gene encodes CDR1 SGHAT and CDR2 FQNNGV. CDR3 length equals 16 residues. CDR3 coding DNA: TGTGCCAGCAGCTCAAAGGTGGAGCGGGAGTTTGATACGCAGTATTTT. Its protein product is CASSSKVEREFDTQYF.

A word on this clonotype: Germline is not matched at one junction end, which may reflect a read error. This chain links TRBV5-6 with TRBJ1-1; maybe TRBD1 (5 bases). The CDR3 consists of 13 residues. Per the germline V gene, CDR1 is SGHDT and CDR2 is YYEEEE. CDR3 coding DNA: TGTGCCCGCAGCTTGGGGCCGAACACTGAAGCTTTCTTT. This codes for CARSLGPNTEAFF.

In its sample, this clonotype was seen once. This could be a read error, since a much larger clone is one nucleotide away. V is TRBV4-3 and J is TRBJ1-1, with 8 bases that match TRBD1. In germline, CDR1 is LGHNA, CDR2 YSLEER. The length of the CDR3 is 17 residues. The CDR3 DNA reads as TGCGCCAGCAGCCAAGATAGGCCAGGGGGCTTTATGACTGAAGCTCTCTTT. It specifies CASSQDRPGGFMTEALF.

This clonotype was counted at least ten times. V is TRBV9 and J is TRBJ1-1, with TRBD1 matching 8 bases. The CDR3 has 15 residues. V lost 4 bases, J lost 3 bases, and 8 bases stayed unmatched. Germline loops: CDR1 SGDLS, CDR2 YYNGEE. CDR3 nucleotide sequence: TGTGCCAGCAGCCGGACAGGGCTTGCGGACACTGAAGCTTTCTTT. It specifies CASSRTGLADTEAFF.

Note on this clonotype: A read error may be the cause here, since a much bigger clone is one base away. The V and J genes are TRBV6-5 and TRBJ2-7; the match to TRBD2 covers 8 bases. Germline CDR1 MNHEY, CDR2 SVGAGI. The CDR3 totals 19 residues. CDR3 in DNA: TGTGCCAGCAGTCACTCGTCATCTTGGAGCGGGAGAAGGGGCCACGAGCAGTACTTC. Protein: CASSHSSSWSGRRGHEQYF.

This clonotype came up many times. The V gene is TRBV6-5, the J gene TRBJ2-3; TRBD2 matches at 9 bases. The V segment lost 8 bases and the J segment 2 bases; nucleotides outside the gene matches: 2. The CDR3 has 13 residues. In germline, CDR1 is MNHEY, CDR2 SVGAGI. This CDR3 is CASCGRDTDTQYF. The DNA for the CDR3 is TGTGCCAGCTGCGGGAGGGACACAGATACGCAGTATTTT.

The table lists this clonotype with a few counts. The J gene is TRBJ2-5, the V gene TRBV28, with D perhaps matching TRBD2 (6 bases). Trimming took off 4 bases at V and 4 bases at J, with 19 bases between the two ends. The germline V gene encodes CDR1 MDHEN and CDR2 SYDVKM. This CDR3 has 16 residues. CDR3 coding DNA: TGTGCCAGCAGTTCGTCTTTTTCCTTGGAGGGAGAGACCCAGTACTTC. Protein sequence: CASSSSFSLEGETQYF. Full variable domain (missing parts from reference TRBV28 and TRBJ2-5): DVKVTQSSRYLVKRTGEKVFLECVQDMDHENMFWYRQDPGLGLRLIYFSYDVKMKEKGDIPEGYSVSREKKERFSLILESASTNQTSMYLCASSSSFSLEGETQYFGPGTRLLVL.

This clonotype was counted many times. The rearrangement links TRBV24-1 to TRBJ2-3; 8 positions match TRBD2. The CDR3 runs to 14 residues. With V trimmed by 7 bases and J by 4 bases, 6 bases remained unmatched. The V gene's germline CDR1 is KGHDR and CDR2 SFDVKD. The CDR3 sequence: CATSGGGIPDTQYF. The DNA for the CDR3 is TGTGCCACCAGCGGGGGGGGGATCCCAGATACGCAGTATTTT.

The sample holds many counts of this clonotype. The V gene is TRBV20-1, the J gene TRBJ2-7, with 10 bases fitting TRBD1. V shed 3 bases, J shed 1 base, and the junction held 6 bases outside the gene matches. The germline CDR1 and CDR2 sequences are DFQATT and SNEGSKA (reference sequence). The CDR3 extends over 15 amino acids. This chain's CDR3 is CSASSDRGFSYEQYF. CDR3 nucleotides: TGCAGTGCTAGTTCGGACAGGGGGTTTTCCTACGAGCAGTACTTC.

There are many counts of this clonotype. The chain carries TRBV6-5 and TRBJ2-7, with 10 bases aligning to TRBD1. The trim removed 4 bases at V and 6 bases at J, leaving 12 bases unmatched. The CDR3 loop spans 16 amino acids. Germline CDR1 is MNHEY and CDR2 is SVGAGI. The CDR3 nucleotides read TGTGCCAGCAGTTCAGAAAAAGACAGGGGGCTAGGCGAGCAGTACTTC. This translates into CASSSEKDRGLGEQYF.

This clonotype was seen ten or more times. This chain joins TRBV29-1 and TRBJ1-1, with D unresolved. CDR1 is SQVTM and CDR2 is ANQGSEA in the germline V gene. The CDR3 has 13 residues. Trimming shortened V by 7 bases and J by 4 bases, and 16 bases separated the two germline ends. Here the CDR3 DNA reads TGCAGCGCTTTCCCCGCCAGGAGCACTGAAGCTTTCTTT. Protein sequence: CSAFPARSTEAFF.